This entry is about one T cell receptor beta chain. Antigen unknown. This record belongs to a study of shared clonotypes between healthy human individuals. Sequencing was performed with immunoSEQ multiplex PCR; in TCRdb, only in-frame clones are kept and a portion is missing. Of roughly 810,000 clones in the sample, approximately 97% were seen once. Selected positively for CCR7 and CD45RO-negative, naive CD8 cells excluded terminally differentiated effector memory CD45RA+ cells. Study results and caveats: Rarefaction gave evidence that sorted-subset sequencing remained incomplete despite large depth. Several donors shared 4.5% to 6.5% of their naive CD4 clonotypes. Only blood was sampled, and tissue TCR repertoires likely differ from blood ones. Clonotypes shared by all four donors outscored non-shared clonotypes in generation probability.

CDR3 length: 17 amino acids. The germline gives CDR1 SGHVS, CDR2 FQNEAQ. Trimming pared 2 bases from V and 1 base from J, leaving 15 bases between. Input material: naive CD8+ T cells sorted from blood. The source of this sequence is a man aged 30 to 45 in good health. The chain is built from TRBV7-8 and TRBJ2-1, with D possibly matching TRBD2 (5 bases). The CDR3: CASSLRTDYLSYNEQFF. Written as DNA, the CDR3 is TGTGCCAGCAGCTTACGGACCGACTACCTATCCTACAATGAGCAGTTCTTC.